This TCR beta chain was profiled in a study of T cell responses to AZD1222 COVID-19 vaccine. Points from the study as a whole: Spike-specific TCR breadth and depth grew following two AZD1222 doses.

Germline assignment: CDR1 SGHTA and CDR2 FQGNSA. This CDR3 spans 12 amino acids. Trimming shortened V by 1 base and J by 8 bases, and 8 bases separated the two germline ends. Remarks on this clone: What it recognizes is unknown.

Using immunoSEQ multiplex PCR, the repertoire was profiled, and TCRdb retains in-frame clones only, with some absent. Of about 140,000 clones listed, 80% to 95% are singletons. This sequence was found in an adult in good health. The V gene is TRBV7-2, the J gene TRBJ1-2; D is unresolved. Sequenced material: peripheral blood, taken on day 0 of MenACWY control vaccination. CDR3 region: CASSLDPGGYTF. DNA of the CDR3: TGTGCCAGCAGCTTAGATCCGGGGGGCTACACCTTC.